The 18 T cell receptor beta chains below were found in one sample sequenced in a study of T-cell reconstitution after alpha-beta-depleted transplantation in children. The TCRbeta library was prepared with unique molecular identifiers. A single record per CDR3 protein comes from TCRdb applying MiXCR to the PCR reads. This table holds several thousand distinct CDR3 sequences, more than 11% found once. Sequenced material: PBMCs, mostly from graft donor cells, taken 60 days after TCRalphabeta/CD19-depleted stem cell transplant. These receptor sequences come from a male patient aged 10 to 17 who had a stem cell transplant for acute lymphoblastic leukemia, so the T cells may come from the graft donor.

This clonotype is labeled as medium-sized. The V gene is TRBV20-1, the J gene TRBJ2-1; TRBD2 is a possible D gene (5 bases). The germline gives CDR1 DFQATT, CDR2 SNEGSKA (reference sequence). CDR3 length equals 16 residues. Trimming stripped 0 bases from V and 0 bases from J, with 12 bases between. This CDR3 reads CSARDAVAGSYNEQFF. The CDR3 nucleotides read TGCAGTGCTAGAGATGCAGTCGCGGGCTCCTACAATGAGCAGTTCTTC.

This clonotype was detected many times. The rearrangement joins TRBV12-3 or TRBV12-4 to TRBJ1-4; D remains unclear. The CDR3 has 16 residues. The V end lost 1 base, the J end lost 0 bases, and 9 bases lay between the germline ends. DNA of the CDR3: TGTGCCAGCAGTTTAGATCGGAGATCAACTAATGAAAAACTGTTTTTT. As protein: CASSLDRRSTNEKLFF.

This clonotype was counted ten times or more. The CDR3 sequence: CASSRLQDRDYNEQFF. The CDR3 DNA follows: TGTGCCAGCAGTCGATTGCAGGACAGGGATTACAATGAGCAGTTCTTC. This rearrangement joins TRBV14 to TRBJ2-1, with TRBD1 matching over 8 bases. The length of the CDR3 is 16 residues. Germline values: CDR1 SGHDN, CDR2 FVKESK. The J segment lost 4 bases and the V segment lost 6 bases, leaving 11 bases of the junction unmatched.

The CDR3 loop is CASRRRGGLYGYTF. The CDR3 region has the DNA TGTGCCAGCAGGCGACGTGGGGGGCTATATGGCTACACCTTC. The gene calls are TRBV6-1 and TRBJ1-2; D might be TRBD1 (6 bases). The V and J ends lost 6 bases and 5 bases respectively, with 16 bases between them. Germline CDR1 MNHNS, CDR2 SASEGT. This CDR3 region has 14 residues.

Ten or more counts support this clonotype. This chain joins TRBV5-1 and TRBJ2-3; 14 bases fit TRBD2. V lost 3 bases, J lost 1 base, and 7 bases stayed unmatched. This CDR3 contains 18 residues. Looked up from germline, CDR1 is SGHRS and CDR2 is YFSETQ. The CDR3 DNA is TGCGCCAGCAGCTGGGGGACTAGCGGGAGCCTGGGCACAGATACGCAGTATTTT. It codes for CASSWGTSGSLGTDTQYF.

This clonotype was counted many times. This chain links TRBV5-5 with TRBJ2-7; D is possibly TRBD1 (6 bases). The V end lost 0 bases, the J end lost 3 bases, and 10 bases lay between the germline ends. Germline assignment: CDR1 SGHKS and CDR2 YYEKEE (reference sequence). CDR3 length: 14 amino acids. CDR3 protein: CASSLGPQGYEQYF. CDR3 in DNA: TGTGCCAGCAGCTTGGGGCCACAGGGCTACGAGCAGTACTTC.

In this sample, this clonotype turned up many times. The J gene is TRBJ2-4, the V gene TRBV13; no firm D call. In germline, CDR1 is PRHDT, CDR2 FYEKMQ (reference sequence). Trimming shortened V by 0 bases and J by 5 bases, and 2 bases separated the two germline ends. This CDR3 is built from 12 residues. This CDR3 reads CASSLGENIQYF. The CDR3 nucleotides are TGTGCCAGCAGCTTAGGGGAAAACATTCAGTACTTC. Supplemented by reference TRBV13 and TRBJ2-4, the full variable domain reads AAGVIQSPRHLIKEKRETATLKCYPIPRHDTVYWYQQGPGQDPQFLISFYEKMQSDKGSIPDRFSAQQFSDYHSELNMSSLELGDSALYFCASSLGENIQYFGAGTRLSVL.

This clonotype was seen repeatedly, ten times or more. This chain connects TRBV20-1 to TRBJ2-7; no clear D. Trimming took off 2 bases at V and 7 bases at J, with 9 bases between the two ends. This CDR3 is 11 amino acids long. Germline-derived CDR1 and CDR2 are DFQATT and SNEGSKA (reference sequence). CDR3 residues: CSARSGWEQYF. CDR3 coding DNA: TGCAGTGCTAGAAGTGGGTGGGAGCAGTACTTC.

This clonotype was seen ten or more times. The chain has TRBV5-4 and TRBJ1-4; a weak D match, TRBD1 (6 bases). The CDR3 totals 15 residues. Germline CDR1 reads SGHNT; CDR2 reads YYREEE (reference sequence). The V end was cut by 3 bases, the J end by 8 bases, with 17 bases between. This chain's CDR3 is CASSSNRALDEKLFF. CDR3 sequence (DNA): TGTGCCAGCAGCTCAAACAGGGCATTGGACGAAAAACTGTTTTTT. Together with reference TRBV5-4 and TRBJ1-4, the CDR3 gives the full variable domain: ETGVTQSPTHLIKTRGQQVTLRCSSQSGHNTVSWYQQALGQGPQFIFQYYREEENGRGNFPPRFSGLQFPNYSSELNVNALELDDSALYLCASSSNRALDEKLFFGSGTQLSVL.

By proportion, this clonotype is medium-sized. The chain uses TRBV3-1 and TRBJ2-2, with 11 bases fitting TRBD2. This CDR3 comprises 17 residues. Germline CDR1 is LGHDT and CDR2 is YNNKEL (reference sequence). With V trimmed by 1 base and J by 2 bases, 3 bases remained unmatched. The CDR3 loop reads CASSQVTSGRNTGELFF. In DNA, the CDR3 is TGTGCCAGCAGCCAAGTTACTAGCGGGAGAAACACCGGGGAGCTGTTTTTT.

V and J are TRBV15 and TRBJ2-2; D is unclear. Germline V gene lookup returns CDR1 LNHNV and CDR2 YYDKDF (reference sequence). V was cut by 1 base and J by 4 bases, with 10 bases left in between. This CDR3 has 15 amino acids. The CDR3, as DNA: TGTGCCACCAGCAGAGCATATTTAGCCACCGGGGAGCTGTTTTTT. The encoded protein is CATSRAYLATGELFF.

This clonotype has at least ten counts. V is TRBV4-2 and J is TRBJ2-6; a possible D gene is TRBD1 (5 bases). The CDR3 runs 18 residues. Looked up from germline, CDR1 is LGHNA and CDR2 is YNFKEQ. The V gene lost 1 base and the J gene lost 0 bases, with 13 bases spanning the gap. CDR3 sequence: CASSQAWGQNSGANVLTF. The CDR3 DNA is TGTGCCAGCAGCCAAGCCTGGGGCCAGAACTCTGGGGCCAACGTCCTGACTTTC.

The gene calls are TRBV28 and TRBJ1-4; D ambiguous. Germline CDR1 reads MDHEN; CDR2 reads SYDVKM. Trimming took 3 bases from V and 0 from J, leaving 8 bases between them. The CDR3 runs to 15 residues. The CDR3 region is CASSFRSATNEKLFF. In DNA form, the CDR3 reads TGTGCCAGCAGTTTCAGGTCGGCAACTAATGAAAAACTGTTTTTT.

Details on this clonotype: Compared with germline, one end of the junction differs, possibly owing to a read error. V is TRBV4-2 and J is TRBJ1-2; no firm D call. Germline V gene data show CDR1 as LGHNA and CDR2 as YNFKEQ. CDR3 length: 13 residues. CDR3 nucleotide sequence: TGTGCCAGGAGCCCGGGGATCGAATATGGCTACACCTTC. Its protein is CARSPGIEYGYTF.

In this sample, this clonotype turned up many times. The rearrangement uses TRBV18 and TRBJ2-7; possible D gene TRBD1, 5 bases. The CDR3 length is 11 residues. Trimming removed 5 bases from V and 5 bases from J, with 7 bases in between. From germline, CDR1 is KGHSH and CDR2 LQKENI. CDR3 sequence reads: CASSSRDEQYF. The CDR3 bases are TGTGCCAGCTCATCCAGGGACGAGCAGTACTTC.

The table lists this clonotype with many counts. The rearrangement joins TRBV4-1 to TRBJ2-7, with 11 bases matching TRBD1. This CDR3 spans 15 amino acids. With V trimmed by 6 bases and J by 4 bases, 8 bases remained unmatched. Germline assignment: CDR1 MGHRA and CDR2 YSYEKL. The CDR3 DNA reads as TGCGCCAGCAGTCCCGGACAGGGGGCTCGGTACGAGCAGTACTTC. It encodes CASSPGQGARYEQYF.

In this sample, this clonotype turned up many times. The genes are TRBV20-1 and TRBJ1-4; no clear D. V was clipped by 1 base and J by 8 bases, with 11 bases between them. The CDR3 is 13 amino acids. Germline V gene lookup returns CDR1 DFQATT and CDR2 SNEGSKA (reference sequence). CDR3: CSARGASHEKLFF. CDR3 bases: TGCAGTGCTAGAGGGGCCTCCCACGAAAAACTGTTTTTT.

In this sample, this clonotype turned up many times. The chain carries TRBV6-5 and TRBJ1-4, with D unresolved. The CDR3 has 14 residues. V lost 3 bases, J lost 4 bases, and 9 bases lay in between. The germline V gene has CDR1 MNHEY and CDR2 SVGAGI. CDR3 sequence: CASSYTRINEKLFF. The CDR3 region has the DNA TGTGCCAGCAGTTATACCCGGATTAATGAAAAACTGTTTTTT.